This T cell receptor (beta chain) was retrieved from a study of beta chain features in type 1 diabetes. Study-level results: Type 1 diabetes patients had moderately but significantly shorter TCRB CDR3s in all four CD4+ subsets.

Reverse transcription of all isolated RNA meant that expressed TCRB transcripts were sequenced. Profiled with immunoSEQ multiplex PCR; TCRdb holds only in-frame clones, not every one. In the table there are nearly 350,000 clones, approximately 10% of which are singletons. J gave up 6 bases and V 2 bases, and 9 bases lay outside the gene matches. The CDR3 consists of 15 residues. Germline CDR1 and CDR2: MGHDK and SYGVNS. To note about this clone: The antigen is undetermined.

This rearrangement joins TRBV25-1 to TRBJ1-2; the match to TRBD1 covers 7 bases. The origin of this receptor is a man younger than 40 with type 1 diabetes. The sequenced material came from central memory CD4+ T cells from blood. The chain's CDR3 is CASSEVGRQGDGYTF. The DNA of the CDR3 is TGTGCCAGCAGTGAAGTTGGACGGCAGGGGGATGGCTACACCTTC.